The 4 T cell receptor beta chains below come from one sample, sequenced in a study of blood T cell repertoires in COVID-19. Profiling relied on immunoSEQ multiplex PCR, and the TCRdb table lists in-frame clones only, not all of them. Of some 45,000 clones detected, about 80% appear once; the ten largest clones hold under 9.5%. Material: peripheral blood. The receptors derive from a man between 65 and 85 years old with active or convalescent COVID-19.

This clone was counted a single time. The chain combines TRBV3-1 (or the pseudogene TRBV3-2) with TRBJ1-5; 7 nucleotides agree with TRBD1. The CDR3 sequence is 15 residues long. V gave up 6 bases and J gave up 3 bases; unmatched junction bases: 8. Germline CDR1 is LGHDT and CDR2 is YNNKEL (reference sequence). CDR3 nucleotides: TGTGCCAGCAGTCATACAGGGGCCCTCAATCAGCCCCAGCATTTT. Its protein product is CASSHTGALNQPQHF.

The V gene is TRBV6-5, the J gene TRBJ1-4; D uncertain. The CDR3 extends over 12 amino acids. V was trimmed by 10 bases and J by 8 bases, leaving 14 bases between them. The germline gives CDR1 MNHEY, CDR2 SVGAGI. The CDR3 bases are TGTGCCACCGGGGAGGGAGGCGAAAAACTGTTTTTT. This sequence encodes CATGEGGEKLFF.

The V and J genes are TRBV27 and TRBJ2-3; a possible D gene is TRBD1 (6 bases). The V end was cut by 5 bases, the J end by 3 bases, with 15 bases between. The CDR3 spans 15 residues. Germline lookup yields CDR1 MNHEY and CDR2 SMNVEV (reference sequence). The CDR3 sequence: CASSKADRLTDTQYF. CDR3 in DNA: TGTGCCAGCAGTAAGGCCGACAGGTTGACAGATACGCAGTATTTT.

CDR3 DNA: TGTGCCAGCAGCTTCTCAGGGATGGGCAATCAGCCCCAGCATTTT. Amino acid sequence: CASSFSGMGNQPQHF. The chain has TRBV5-5 and TRBJ1-5, with D tentatively TRBD1 (5 bases). There are 15 residues in the CDR3. The V and J ends lost 2 bases and 2 bases respectively, with 11 bases between them. In germline, CDR1 is SGHKS, CDR2 YYEKEE (reference sequence). Filled out from reference TRBV5-5 and TRBJ1-5, the complete variable domain reads DAGVTQSPTHLIKTRGQQVTLRCSPISGHKSVSWYQQVLGQGPQFIFQYYEKEERGRGNFPDRFSARQFPNYSSELNVNALLLGDSALYLCASSFSGMGNQPQHFGDGTRLSIL.